This note documents a single T cell receptor beta chain sequence. Its antigen is not known. V lost 4 bases to trimming and J lost 8 bases; unmatched junction nucleotides: 11. CDR1 and CDR2 (germline): MNHEY, SVGAGI. The CDR3 is 16 residues long. The data stem from a study of Ad26.COV2.S vaccination and SARS-CoV-2 variants. Study-wide findings and caveats: Reports say spike-specific CD8+ and CD4+ T cell responses covered substantial breadth after vaccination.

The table came from immunoSEQ multiplex PCR; TCRdb's copy has only in-frame clones and leaves some out. The table shows about 680,000 clones, with roughly 90% occurring only once. Treatment indicated: approximately 18 received Ad26.COV2.S at low or high dose, single or two shots; roughly five received placebo; per-sample allocation not given. Material that was analyzed had been drawn on day 63 after the first vaccine or placebo injection. This specimen consisted of peripheral blood, obtained in a trial of Ad26.COV2.S vaccine versus placebo. This rearrangement joins TRBV6-5 to TRBJ1-6; 7 nucleotides match TRBD1. This sequence was found in a person aged 18-65 years who received the Ad26.COV2.S COVID-19 vaccine or a placebo. CDR3 bases: TGTGCCAGCAGTTTGAGGGGGCGCAGTGTCTATTCACCCCTCCACTTT. Residues: CASSLRGRSVYSPLHF.